This passage covers 9 T cell receptor beta chains from one sample sequenced in a study of T cell responses to AZD1222 COVID-19 vaccine. The method was immunoSEQ multiplex PCR; TCRdb's version includes in-frame clones alone and lacks a portion of them. Here the sample spans about 100,000 clones, 86% being singletons. Sequencing used peripheral blood, obtained on day 0 of AZD1222 vaccination. These receptors were obtained from an adult in good health.

CDR3 nucleotides: TGTGCCAGCAGTTTACACGGTTCCGACACTGAAGCTTTCTTT. Residues: CASSLHGSDTEAFF. The rearrangement links TRBV7-8 to TRBJ1-1; D unresolved. Germline-derived CDR1 and CDR2 are SGHVS and FQNEAQ. The CDR3 is made up of 14 amino acids. V lost 6 bases to trimming and J lost 3 bases, with 14 bases between them.

This chain connects TRBV5-4 to TRBJ2-5, with D perhaps TRBD2 (5 bases). The CDR3 contains 14 residues. Germline values: CDR1 SGHNT, CDR2 YYREEE (reference sequence). Trimming removed 7 bases at V and 3 bases at J, with 16 bases between. The CDR3 reads CASALPDGKETQYF. CDR3 bases: TGTGCCAGCGCTCTTCCGGACGGGAAAGAGACCCAGTACTTC.

V gene TRBV4-3 combines with J gene TRBJ2-7; the match to TRBD1 covers 9 bases. Trimming took 0 bases from V and 4 from J; bases not matched to a gene: 4. This CDR3 comprises 15 residues. CDR1 is LGHNA, CDR2 YSLEER, per germline. The CDR3 DNA sequence: TGCGCCAGCAGCCAAGATCGGGGGACAGGGTACGAGCAGTACTTC. Translation: CASSQDRGTGYEQYF.

V and J are TRBV2 and TRBJ2-2; possible D gene TRBD2, 5 bases. CDR1 is SNHLY and CDR2 is FYNNEI in the germline V gene. This CDR3 is 13 amino acids long. V was clipped by 8 bases and J by 0 bases, with 7 bases between them. The CDR3 reads CASSGTNTGELFF. In DNA, the CDR3 is TGTGCCAGCTCGGGGACGAACACCGGGGAGCTGTTTTTT.

The rearrangement joins TRBV25-1 to TRBJ2-7; a weak D match, TRBD2 (7 bases). The V gene lost 5 bases and the J gene lost 5 bases, with 13 bases spanning the gap. The V gene's germline CDR1 is MGHDK and CDR2 SYGVNS. The CDR3 totals 13 residues. DNA of the CDR3: TGTGCCAGCAGTCCAATGGGGGGGCACGAGCAGTACTTC. Translated, it gives CASSPMGGHEQYF.

V usage is TRBV5-6 and J usage is TRBJ1-2; no reliable D call. Germline lookup yields CDR1 SGHDT and CDR2 YYEEEE. This CDR3 comprises 16 residues. Trimming removed 3 bases at V and 0 bases at J, with 15 bases between. Written as DNA, the CDR3 is TGTGCCAGCAGCTCGGGCCTAGAAGTCGCTAACTATGGCTACACCTTC. It translates to CASSSGLEVANYGYTF.

The gene calls are TRBV10-3 and TRBJ2-1; TRBD2 is a possible D gene (7 bases). Trimming left V 5 bases short and J 3 bases short, with 17 bases between. Germline values: CDR1 ENHRY, CDR2 SYGVKD. The CDR3 covers 16 residues. The CDR3 region is CAISPIGGGNYNEQFF. CDR3 bases: TGTGCCATCAGTCCCATAGGGGGGGGAAACTACAATGAGCAGTTCTTC.

The chain joins TRBV29-1 to TRBJ1-1, with a possible D match to TRBD1 (6 bases). There are 12 residues in the CDR3. Deletions cut 1 base from V and 4 bases from J, with 7 bases between. Germline CDR1 SQVTM, CDR2 ANQGSEA. The CDR3 nucleotides read TGCAGCGTTGAAGGACAGGCCACTGAAGCTTTCTTT. Its translation is CSVEGQATEAFF.

V and J are TRBV10-2 and TRBJ2-7, with a weak D call TRBD2 (6 bases). Per the germline V gene, CDR1 is WSHSY and CDR2 is SAAADI. V shed 8 bases and J shed 4 bases, with 12 bases lying between them. This CDR3 is 12 amino acids long. In DNA form, the CDR3 reads TGCGCCAGCCTCTTGGAGGGTTACGAGCAGTACTTC. Residues: CASLLEGYEQYF.